The TCR beta chain under discussion was sequenced for a study of CD8 T cells in ankylosing spondylitis (dated by TCRdb to 2016 to 2017). A note on the overall study: The study set out to find disease-linked TCR variants by profiling T cell receptor beta repertoires in ankylosing spondylitis patients and healthy donors. The whole study cohort included 85 to 120 healthy donors and around 24 ankylosing spondylitis patients. Peripheral blood samples were taken, and synovial fluid was additionally collected from ankylosing spondylitis patients. The investigation overall reported the following: The disease-linked clones showed a CD8+ phenotype and occurred at relatively low frequencies in peripheral blood. Some motif variants were previously reported in synovial fluid and blood of reactive arthritis patients, suggesting common disease-initiation mechanisms. A TCR beta motif made up of several highly homologous amino acid variants appeared to be characteristic of blood from ankylosing spondylitis patients. The disease-linked clones were reported as significantly enriched in matched synovial fluid samples from ankylosing spondylitis patients.

The run used an Illumina HiSeq 2500. TCR beta libraries were prepared by quantitative 5'-RACE with molecular barcodes. As for the original processing: A new computational method, built on a probabilistic model of VDJ rearrangement, was used to identify disease-linked TCR variants. The public reads were quality trimmed at Q25 with fastp and then assembled into clones with MiXCR by TCRdb, keeping productive beta chains. Each CDR3 protein gets just one entry, which takes the most common genes and DNA from the rows behind it. TCRdb, not the original authors, processed these V and J calls. This sample has 400,000 or so distinct CDR3 sequences in its table, and approximately 26% of those were observed once. The top ten clones comprise about 1% of the sample. This clonotype was detected a few times. It has no known antigen specificity. Per-base quality was not reported, and no clone a single base away is much larger than it.

The germline V gene encodes CDR1 SGHRS and CDR2 YFSETQ. Including the terminal cysteine and phenylalanine, the CDR3 comprises 16 residues. The only DNA kept is the CDR3, 48 bases in frame from the first base. Ends trimmed: V by 4 bases, J by 3 bases; bases unmatched to a gene: 5. Sample: blood, either unsorted or a sorted T cell fraction (not recorded which). This TCR was sampled from a male donor with ankylosing spondylitis. The chain is made from TRBV5-1 and TRBJ2-4; TRBD1 agrees with 12 junctional bases. The CDR3 has the sequence CASSPGQGAGKNIQYF. At the DNA level, the sequence is TGCGCCAGCAGCCCGGGACAGGGGGCTGGCAAAAACATTCAGTACTTC. Supplemented by the reference TRBV5-1 and TRBJ2-4 proteins around the CDR3, the complete variable domain is KAGVTQTPRYLIKTRGQQVTLSCSPISGHRSVSWYQQTPGQGLQFLFEYFSETQRNKGNFPGRFSGRQFSNSRSEMNVSTLELGDSALYLCASSPGQGAGKNIQYFGAGTRLSVL.